Listed below are T cell receptor beta chains from one sample, sequenced in a study of technical replicates of blood from a handful of donors. The protocol was immunoSEQ multiplex PCR, while the TCRdb copy is restricted to in-frame clones and leaves out a portion. This sample has tens of thousands of clones, with roughly 96% found just once. Sequencing was performed on T cells isolated from PBMCs. These receptors came from a human donor in good health. CDR3s include the opening cysteine and the closing phenylalanine or tryptophan.

TRBV20-1	TRBJ2-3	CSAPFTDTQYF
TRBV19	TRBJ1-2	CASRTSSGYTF
TRBV5-1	TRBJ2-2	CASSLGGGTGELFF
TRBV19	TRBJ1-1	CASSRGQGFYHTEAFF
TRBV5-1	TRBJ2-7	CASSTGQGPDEQYF
TRBV6-5	TRBJ1-2	CASYGGLYLSDGYTF
TRBV5-6	TRBJ2-1	CASRFTPRGALESVQFF
TRBV28	TRBJ1-5	CASRTGDWTQHF
TRBV27	TRBJ2-5	CASSEWGEQETQYF
TRBV15	TRBJ2-2	CATSRDNLARTGELFF
TRBV13	TRBJ2-1	CASSSVGTGYNEQFF
TRBV10-3	TRBJ2-3	CAISESTGGTDTQYF
TRBV6-6	TRBJ1-2	CASSPHQQGYGYTF
TRBV6-6	TRBJ2-7	CASSPKTSGNYEQYF
TRBV5-1	TRBJ2-3	CASSLVVGRAAGDTQYF
TRBV19	TRBJ1-2	CASSTWTGIEYGYTF
TRBV27	TRBJ2-5	CASMIAGDQYF
TRBV5-1	TRBJ2-1	CASSLRLAELGNEQFF
TRBV6-1	TRBJ1-2	CASSEGGTGYGYTF
TRBV6-6	TRBJ1-5	CATGRDREVEPQHF
TRBV5-1	TRBJ2-3	CASSLTRLAGTDTQYF
TRBV27	TRBJ2-7	CASSLPGDGVSEQYF
TRBV5-4	TRBJ2-3	CASSPFPGLAVYYTQYF
TRBV5-1	TRBJ1-2	CASSLADGSYGYTF
TRBV4-1	TRBJ1-3	CASSGGRGREIGGNTIYF
TRBV9	TRBJ2-4	CASSVGGTGGGLAKNIQYF
TRBV7-9	TRBJ1-2	CASSLDRAGYTF
TRBV5-8	TRBJ2-7	CATKGPTGTYEQYF
TRBV28	TRBJ2-6	CASSLLPGTRSSGANVLTF
TRBV28	TRBJ2-1	CASSSRSRGSYNEQFF
TRBV19	TRBJ1-3	CASSIAGFGNTIYF
TRBV30	TRBJ1-2	CAWSPTGTGGDGYTF
TRBV9	TRBJ1-6	CASSVDPGQGRANSPLHF
TRBV5-1	TRBJ2-7	CASSLGSGESYEQYF
TRBV6-5	TRBJ1-2	CASGRDSNYGYTF
TRBV5-1	TRBJ2-7	CASSLGWATSGGVGDEQYF
TRBV29-1	TRBJ1-1	CSVEEATANTEAFF
TRBV30	TRBJ1-1	CAIGQAEAFF
TRBV5-1	TRBJ2-5	CASSLWTGSLQETQYF
TRBV15	TRBJ2-7	CATSRGSEQYF
TRBV5-4	TRBJ1-4	CASSLGGSSEKLFF
TRBV5-1	TRBJ2-3	CASSLLQGGADPQYF
TRBV7-9	TRBJ2-7	CASSLTGQLREQYF
TRBV4-1	TRBJ2-5	CASSQGRAGTSGETQYF
TRBV5-6	TRBJ2-5	CASSGGGSGGPATQYF
TRBV5-1	TRBJ2-7	CASSLFPASSYEQYF
TRBV7-9	TRBJ1-1	CASSPTRGGTEAFF
TRBV10-3	TRBJ2-1	CAISLSSGVDEQFF
TRBV5-1	TRBJ1-1	CASSPDRPGEAFF
TRBV7-9	TRBJ1-2	CASSLKSQGHGYTF
TRBV5-1	TRBJ1-2	CASSLGAGANYGYTF
TRBV4-1	TRBJ2-7	CASSQGQGYYEQYF
TRBV29-1	TRBJ2-1	CSVVGWGGETYNEQFF
TRBV4-2	TRBJ2-2	CASSLGGLRTGELFF
TRBV6-5	TRBJ2-1	CASSPSGSAYNEQFF
TRBV18	TRBJ2-3	CASSPTGGATDTQYF